The 25 T cell receptor beta chains listed next were all sequenced from one sample in a study of T cell repertoires in cytomegalovirus infection. TCRdb fed the reads into MiXCR, producing one record per CDR3 protein. In the table there are about 360,000 distinct CDR3 sequences, about a sixth of which are singletons. Source material: PBMCs. The source is a human donor in good health (CMV status not recorded). Some clones in this sample may be carry-over from other donors' samples.

This clonotype was recorded many times. The rearrangement joins TRBV7-6 to TRBJ1-2, with a possible D match to TRBD1 (5 bases). This CDR3 is 12 amino acids long. Germline CDR1 and CDR2: SGHVS and FNYEAQ. Between the trimmed V and J ends, which lost 8 bases and 8 bases, there was a span of 15 bases. The CDR3 spells CASGVFGDGYTF. In nucleotides, the CDR3 is TGTGCCAGCGGAGTCTTCGGGGACGGCTACACCTTC.

The V and J genes are TRBV5-4 and TRBJ1-4; no clear D gene. V dropped 2 bases and J dropped 7 bases, with 9 bases sitting between them. CDR3 length equals 13 residues. CDR1 is SGHNT and CDR2 is YYREEE in the germline V gene (reference sequence). DNA of the CDR3: TGTGCCAGCAGCTTAACAGCGGGTGAAAAACTGTTTTTT. Protein: CASSLTAGEKLFF.

This clonotype turned up a few times. The chain links TRBV25-1 to TRBJ1-1; D gene uncertain. Germline CDR1 MGHDK, CDR2 SYGVNS. This CDR3 region has 13 residues. Trimming stripped 7 bases from V and 3 bases from J, with 12 bases between. CDR3 nucleotide sequence: TGTGCCAGCACCGGGATTATGGACACTGAAGCTTTCTTT. It codes for CASTGIMDTEAFF. Variable domain in full (rest from reference TRBV25-1 and TRBJ1-1): EADIYQTPRYLVIGTGKKITLECSQTMGHDKMYWYQQDPGMELHLIHYSYGVNSTEKGDLSSESTVSRIRTEHFPLTLESARPSHTSQYLCASTGIMDTEAFFGQGTRLTVV.

This chain connects TRBV20-1 to TRBJ2-5; possibly TRBD2 for D (5 bases). Trimming left V 6 bases short and J 4 bases short, with 9 bases between. This CDR3 comprises 11 residues. The germline gives CDR1 DFQATT, CDR2 SNEGSKA (reference sequence). CDR3 region: CSAGELETQYF. CDR3 coding DNA: TGCAGTGCCGGGGAACTAGAGACCCAGTACTTC.

There are many counts of this clonotype. V usage is TRBV7-8 and J usage is TRBJ2-7, with D perhaps being TRBD1 or TRBD2 (6 bases each). Germline V gene sequence: CDR1 SGHVS, CDR2 FQNEAQ. The CDR3 sequence is 15 residues long. The V and J ends lost 6 bases and 6 bases respectively, with 21 bases between them. Here the CDR3 reads CASSFYQGTGAEQYF. The CDR3, as DNA: TGTGCCAGCAGTTTCTACCAGGGTACGGGGGCCGAGCAGTACTTC.

This clonotype was observed a handful of times. The chain is built from TRBV7-9 and TRBJ2-3; D is ambiguous. The V gene's germline CDR1 is SEHNR and CDR2 FQNEAQ (reference sequence). V was clipped by 2 bases and J by 3 bases, with 12 bases between them. The CDR3 totals 15 residues. CDR3 protein: CASSLSRLLTDTQYF. The DNA of the CDR3 is TGTGCCAGCAGCTTATCCCGACTTCTTACAGATACGCAGTATTTT.

The rearrangement links TRBV7-9 to TRBJ2-7; no firm D call. The CDR3 sequence is 10 residues long. V was trimmed by 10 bases and J by 6 bases, leaving 10 bases between them. CDR1 SEHNR and CDR2 FQNEAQ come from the germline V gene (reference sequence). The CDR3, as DNA: TGTGCCACCCGACCGTGCGAGCAGTACTTC. Translating gives CATRPCEQYF.

The chain employs TRBV28 and TRBJ2-5, with D tentatively TRBD2 (5 bases). There are 15 residues in the CDR3. V lost 7 bases and J 2 bases, leaving 17 bases between the germline ends. Germline values: CDR1 MDHEN, CDR2 SYDVKM. In DNA, the CDR3 is TGTGCCAGCACCCCTGGAGCGGCCCTACAAGAGACCCAGTACTTC. It encodes CASTPGAALQETQYF.

The V and J genes are TRBV15 and TRBJ2-7, with unresolved D. The CDR3 covers 13 residues. Germline V gene sequence: CDR1 LNHNV, CDR2 YYDKDF (reference sequence). Deletions cut 5 bases from V and 0 bases from J, with 8 bases between. The CDR3 sequence is CATSPELSYEQYF. Here the CDR3 DNA reads TGTGCCACCAGCCCCGAGCTCTCCTACGAGCAGTACTTC.

This clonotype was observed many times. The chain recombines TRBV7-6 with TRBJ2-3; D gene ambiguous. CDR3 length: 15 amino acids. Trimming removed 1 base at V and 4 bases at J, with 12 bases between. Germline V gene sequence: CDR1 SGHVS, CDR2 FNYEAQ. DNA of the CDR3: TGTGCCAGCAGCTTAGTAGGGTATTCTTCAGATACGCAGTATTTT. Residues: CASSLVGYSSDTQYF.

This clonotype appeared a few times. V is TRBV4-1 and J is TRBJ2-1, with 8 bases identical to TRBD2. The CDR3 runs 16 residues. Germline CDR1 reads MGHRA; CDR2 reads YSYEKL. Trimming cost V 1 base and J 5 bases; bases outside gene matches: 7. The CDR3 DNA reads as TGCGCCAGCAGCCAAGCCGGGACTAGGGCCCACAATGAGCAGTTCTTC. This translates into CASSQAGTRAHNEQFF.

In this sample, this clonotype turned up many times. The chain employs TRBV7-9 and TRBJ2-3; TRBD2 matches at 12 bases. This CDR3 spans 16 amino acids. Trimming at V came to 4 bases and at J to 1 base, leaving 3 bases not matched to a gene. Germline CDR1 is SEHNR and CDR2 is FQNEAQ (reference sequence). In DNA, the CDR3 is TGTGCCAGCAGCTCGACTAGCGGGAGCGGCACAGATACGCAGTATTTT. Protein sequence: CASSSTSGSGTDTQYF.

This clonotype was observed a handful of times. The genes are TRBV7-9 and TRBJ1-2, with D unclear. CDR1 is SEHNR, CDR2 FQNEAQ, per germline (reference sequence). V shed 2 bases and J shed 8 bases, with 9 bases lying between them. The CDR3 consists of 12 residues. The CDR3, as DNA: TGTGCCAGCAGCTTATCTGGACGGGGCTACACCTTC. It specifies CASSLSGRGYTF.

This clonotype was seen only a few times. The chain uses TRBV7-2 and TRBJ2-7, with TRBD1 as a possible D gene (6 bases). The CDR3 spans 14 residues. Trimming took 4 bases from V and 2 from J, leaving 12 bases between them. Germline assignment: CDR1 SGHTA and CDR2 FQGNSA. This CDR3 is CASSSGTPTYEQYF. The CDR3, as DNA: TGTGCCAGCAGCTCCGGGACACCAACCTACGAGCAGTACTTC. The full variable domain, its missing parts supplied by reference TRBV7-2 and TRBJ2-7, is GAGVSQSPSNKVTEKGKDVELRCDPISGHTALYWYRQSLGQGLEFLIYFQGNSAPDKSGLPSDRFSAERTGGSVSTLTIQRTQQEDSAVYLCASSSGTPTYEQYFGPGTRLTVT.

The sample holds many counts of this clonotype. V usage is TRBV7-9 and J usage is TRBJ1-1; D is perhaps TRBD1 (5 bases). Per the germline V gene, CDR1 is SEHNR and CDR2 is FQNEAQ (reference sequence). This CDR3 contains 11 residues. V dropped 10 bases and J dropped 4 bases, with 10 bases sitting between them. Here the CDR3 reads CATVGGTEAFF. CDR3 bases: TGTGCCACCGTGGGGGGCACTGAAGCTTTCTTT.

The rearrangement uses TRBV5-6 and TRBJ1-2; a weak D match, TRBD1 (5 bases). The CDR3 spans 14 residues. Germline V lookup: CDR1 SGHDT, CDR2 YYEEEE. V lost 4 bases, J lost 2 bases, and 12 bases lay in between. CDR3 in amino acids: CASSGTDLNYGYTF. CDR3 bases: TGTGCCAGCAGCGGGACGGATTTGAACTATGGCTACACCTTC. The whole variable domain, remainder taken from reference TRBV5-6 and TRBJ1-2, is DAGVTQSPTHLIKTRGQQVTLRCSPKSGHDTVSWYQQALGQGPQFIFQYYEEEERQRGNFPDRFSGHQFPNYSSELNVNALLLGDSALYLCASSGTDLNYGYTFGSGTRLTVV.

The chain joins TRBV5-1 to TRBJ2-1, with 8 bases aligning to TRBD2. V trimming: 4 bases; J trimming: 3 bases; junction bases outside the gene matches: 15. This CDR3 contains 18 residues. Germline CDR1 is SGHRS and CDR2 is YFSETQ. The CDR3 loop reads CASSLVTPVAGSYNEQFF. The CDR3, as DNA: TGCGCCAGCAGCCTCGTGACTCCCGTAGCGGGGAGCTACAATGAGCAGTTCTTC.

This clonotype has a handful of counts. This chain links TRBV2 with TRBJ2-3; D is possibly TRBD2 (5 bases). With 4 bases removed from V and 6 bases from J, the gap between germline ends came to 14 bases. This CDR3 has 14 residues. The germline CDR1 and CDR2 sequences are SNHLY and FYNNEI. This CDR3 is CASSGRTRGDTQYF. DNA for the CDR3: TGTGCCAGCAGTGGTAGAACTAGAGGGGATACGCAGTATTTT.

A few counts support this clonotype. The V gene is TRBV7-9, the J gene TRBJ1-6; D unclear. Germline V gene sequence: CDR1 SEHNR, CDR2 FQNEAQ (reference sequence). Between the trimmed V and J ends, which lost 3 bases and 11 bases, there was a span of 11 bases. The CDR3 sequence is 13 residues long. The CDR3 DNA reads TGTGCCAGCAGCTTGGAACCTGGGACACCCCTCCACTTT. Residues: CASSLEPGTPLHF.

The sample holds a few counts of this clonotype. CDR3 amino acids: CASSLDPSGADTQYF. In DNA form, the CDR3 reads TGTGCCAGCAGCTTAGACCCTAGCGGCGCAGATACGCAGTATTTT. The gene calls are TRBV7-6 and TRBJ2-3; 7 bases fit TRBD2. J lost 4 bases, V lost 1 base, and 5 bases had no gene match. The CDR3 has 15 residues. Germline CDR1 and CDR2: SGHVS and FNYEAQ.

In this sample, this clonotype turned up once. The chain uses TRBV4-1 and TRBJ2-1; 8 nucleotides line up with TRBD2. This CDR3 comprises 15 residues. Germline CDR1 and CDR2: MGHRA and YSYEKL. The V and J ends lost 0 bases and 9 bases, in that order; junction bases with no gene match: 7. CDR3 DNA: TGCGCCAGCAGCCAAGAGCGGGGGGCGGTTCTTGAGCAGTTCTTC. It specifies CASSQERGAVLEQFF.

In this sample, this clonotype turned up many times. For the CDR3, the DNA is TGTGCCATCAGTGTTAGACAGGACCAAGAGACCCAGTACTTC. Its translation: CAISVRQDQETQYF. J is TRBJ2-5 and V is TRBV10-3, with D possibly being TRBD1 (6 bases). V dropped 4 bases and J dropped 0 bases, with 9 bases sitting between them. Germline CDR1 and CDR2: ENHRY and SYGVKD. This CDR3 region has 14 residues.

Only a few counts were recorded for this clonotype. This chain joins TRBV10-3 and TRBJ2-1; 10 nucleotides align to TRBD2. The CDR3 extends over 14 amino acids. The trim removed 2 bases at V and 11 bases at J, leaving 6 bases unmatched. The germline V gene has CDR1 ENHRY and CDR2 SYGVKD. The chain's CDR3 is CAISELASGSQQFF. The CDR3 DNA reads as TGTGCCATCAGTGAGCTCGCTAGCGGGAGCCAGCAGTTCTTC.

A remark on this clonotype: This may be a read error, as it is one base from a much larger clone. V usage is TRBV19 and J usage is TRBJ2-1; D is undetermined. Germline V gene data show CDR1 as LNHDA and CDR2 as SQIVND (reference sequence). This CDR3 comprises 13 residues. The chain's CDR3 is CASSIGAPNERFF. The CDR3 region has the DNA TGTGCCAGTAGTATAGGGGCACCTAATGAGCGGTTCTTC.

In this sample, this clonotype turned up many times. The chain links TRBV7-8 to TRBJ2-5; no clear D. The CDR3 covers 14 residues. V lost 5 bases to trimming and J lost 4 bases, with 14 bases between them. CDR1 is SGHVS and CDR2 is FQNEAQ in the germline V gene. CDR3 in DNA: TGTGCCAGCAGCCCTCGGGCCTCCGCAGAGACCCAGTACTTC. This codes for CASSPRASAETQYF.